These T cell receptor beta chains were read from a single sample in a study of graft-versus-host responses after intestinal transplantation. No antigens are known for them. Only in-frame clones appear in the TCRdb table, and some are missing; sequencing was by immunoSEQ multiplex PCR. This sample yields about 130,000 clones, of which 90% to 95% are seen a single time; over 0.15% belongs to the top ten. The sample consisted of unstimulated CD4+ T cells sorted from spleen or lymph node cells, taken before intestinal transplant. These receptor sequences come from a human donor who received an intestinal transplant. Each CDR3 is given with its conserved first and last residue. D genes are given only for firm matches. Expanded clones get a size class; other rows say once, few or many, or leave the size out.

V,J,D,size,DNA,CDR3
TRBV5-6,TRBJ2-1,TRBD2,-,TGTGCCAGCAGCTTAGTACTAGCGGGGAGGAATGAGCAGTTCTTC,CASSLVLAGRNEQFF
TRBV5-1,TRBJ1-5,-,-,TGCGCCAGCAGCTGGGTAGGGGGAAGTCAGCCCCAGCATTTT,CASSWVGGSQPQHF
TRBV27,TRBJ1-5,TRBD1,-,TGTGCCAGCAGTTCCAACCTAGGACAGGCGGGACAGCCCCAGCATTTT,CASSSNLGQAGQPQHF
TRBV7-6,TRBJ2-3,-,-,TGTGCCAGCAGCTTAGCTTCCGGTGCCACAGATACGCAGTATTTT,CASSLASGATDTQYF
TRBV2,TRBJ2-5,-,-,TGTGCCAGCAGAGCTACTAGTTCCCGGGAGACCCAGTACTTC,CASRATSSRETQYF
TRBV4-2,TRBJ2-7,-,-,TGTGCCAGCAGCCAAGATCTCACGGGGCGATCCTACGAGCAGTACTTC,CASSQDLTGRSYEQYF
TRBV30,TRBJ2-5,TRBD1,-,TGTGCCTGGTACCGGACAGGGGGAATGGAGACCCAGTACTTC,CAWYRTGGMETQYF
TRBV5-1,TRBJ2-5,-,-,TGCGCCAGCAGCTGGGGGTCACCCAGGTACCAAGAGACCCAGTACTTC,CASSWGSPRYQETQYF
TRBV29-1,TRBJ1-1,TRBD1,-,TGCAGCGTTGCGGGGACAGGGGGCACTGAAGCTTTCTTT,CSVAGTGGTEAFF
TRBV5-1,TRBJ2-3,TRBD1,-,TGCGCCAGCAGTCCCGGGACAGGGTTAAACACAGATACGCAGTATTTT,CASSPGTGLNTDTQYF
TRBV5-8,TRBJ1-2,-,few,TGTGCCAGCAGCTTAGGGGACGGAGCGTATGGCTACACCTTC,CASSLGDGAYGYTF
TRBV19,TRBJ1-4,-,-,TGTGCCAGTAGTCCGACAGCAACTAATGAAAAACTGTTTTTT,CASSPTATNEKLFF
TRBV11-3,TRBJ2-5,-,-,TGTGCCAGCAGCTTAGACGGGGGCCAAGAGACCCAGTACTTC,CASSLDGGQETQYF
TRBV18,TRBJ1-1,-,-,TGTGCCAGCTCACCACAGGAGGGGAACACTGAAGCTTTCTTT,CASSPQEGNTEAFF
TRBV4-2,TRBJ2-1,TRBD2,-,TGTGCCAGCAGCCAAGATTTGGGCGGGGGAAACAATGAGCAGTTCTTC,CASSQDLGGGNNEQFF
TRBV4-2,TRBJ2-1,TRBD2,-,TGTGCCAGCAGCATTAGCGGGGGGTCCTACAATGAGCAGTTCTTC,CASSISGGSYNEQFF
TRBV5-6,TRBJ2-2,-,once,TGTGCCAGCAGCTTGGGACCGGCGGTCCCCGGGGAGCTGTTTTTT,CASSLGPAVPGELFF
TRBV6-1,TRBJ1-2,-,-,TGTGCCAGCAGTGAGGCCGGTAACTATGGCTACACCTTC,CASSEAGNYGYTF
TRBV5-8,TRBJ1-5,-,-,TGTGCCAGCGCAGTTACGGTGTATAGCAATCAGCCCCAGCATTTT,CASAVTVYSNQPQHF
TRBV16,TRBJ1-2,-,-,TGTGCCAGCAGCCAATTCGAGACAAACTCTTTACCTGGGGTTTCTGGCTACACCTTC,CASSQFETNSLPGVSGYTF
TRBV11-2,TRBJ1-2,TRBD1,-,TGTGCCAGCAGCTTTGACAGGGGCTCGTATGGCTACACCTTC,CASSFDRGSYGYTF
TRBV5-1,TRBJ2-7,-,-,TGCGCCAGCAGACTGACCGACTACGAGCAGTACTTC,CASRLTDYEQYF
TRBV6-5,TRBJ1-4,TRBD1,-,TGTGCCAGCAGAAACAGGGGTTCTAATGAAAAACTGTTTTTT,CASRNRGSNEKLFF
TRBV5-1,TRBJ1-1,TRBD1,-,TGCGCCAGCAGCTGGGGGACAGATATGAACACTGAAGCTTTCTTT,CASSWGTDMNTEAFF
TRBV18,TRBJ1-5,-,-,TGTGCCAGCTCACCTGCTAGCAATCAGCCCCAGCATTTT,CASSPASNQPQHF
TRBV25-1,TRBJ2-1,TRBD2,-,TGTGCCAGCAGTGATCCAGCGGGGGGGCCTGAGCAGTTCTTC,CASSDPAGGPEQFF
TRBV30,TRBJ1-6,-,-,TGTGCCTGGAGTGTAGACCGAGAAACCCTCCACTTT,CAWSVDRETLHF
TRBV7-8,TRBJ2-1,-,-,TGTGCCAGCAGCTCCCGGACTACCTCGAGCTCCTACAATGAGCAGTTCTTC,CASSSRTTSSSYNEQFF
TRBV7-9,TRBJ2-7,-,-,TGTGCCAGCAGCACCCAAGGGGGGTACGAGCAGTACTTC,CASSTQGGYEQYF